Listed below are T cell receptor beta chains from one sample, sequenced in a study of PD-1 blockade in classical Hodgkin lymphoma. The assay was immunoSEQ multiplex PCR, and TCRdb's table has in-frame clones only and misses some. Here the sample spans approximately 89,000 clones, about 83% being singletons. The input for sequencing was peripheral blood mononuclear cells (PBMCs), taken before the fourth cycle of nivolumab. These receptors all stem from a human donor with classical Hodgkin lymphoma. Each CDR3 is given with its conserved first and last residue. The order of the fields is clone size, V gene, D gene, J gene, CDR3 protein, CDR3 DNA. D genes are given only for firm matches. The size field is filled for only some rows; it gives once, few, many or a size class.

-	TRBV5-4	-	TRBJ1-2	CASSLDRVDYGYTF	TGTGCCAGCAGCTTGGACAGGGTTGACTATGGCTACACCTTC
-	TRBV6-1	-	TRBJ2-7	CASTAYTKDEQYF	TGTGCCAGCACGGCATATACAAAGGACGAGCAGTACTTC
-	TRBV19	TRBD1	TRBJ2-6	CASSRGQSSGANVLTF	TGTGCCAGTAGTAGGGGACAGAGCTCTGGGGCCAACGTCCTGACTTTC
-	TRBV6-1	TRBD2	TRBJ2-7	CASSATSGAYEQYF	TGTGCCAGCAGCGCGACTAGCGGGGCCTACGAGCAGTACTTC
-	TRBV19	-	TRBJ1-5	CASSISTQPQHF	TGTGCCAGTAGTATTTCGACTCAGCCCCAGCATTTT
-	TRBV19	-	TRBJ1-6	CASNEYTYSPLHF	TGTGCCAGTAATGAGTACACCTATTCACCCCTCCACTTT
-	TRBV11-2	-	TRBJ2-5	CASSSGVEGTETQYF	TGTGCCAGCAGCTCAGGCGTCGAGGGGACGGAGACCCAGTACTTC
few	TRBV25-1	-	TRBJ1-2	CASRNEANYGYTF	TGTGCAAGCCGGAACGAGGCTAACTATGGCTACACCTTC
few	TRBV18	-	TRBJ1-3	CASSLGNTIYF	TGTGCCAGCTCACTTGGAAACACCATATATTTT
-	TRBV7-2	TRBD1	TRBJ2-6	CASSSGQGAGANVLTF	TGTGCCAGCAGCTCGGGACAGGGAGCTGGGGCCAACGTCCTGACTTTC
-	TRBV7-8	TRBD1	TRBJ2-2	CASSSRGTGNTGELFF	TGTGCCAGCAGCTCACGCGGGACAGGGAACACCGGGGAGCTGTTTTTT
-	TRBV19	-	TRBJ2-7	CASSIGPYEQYF	TGTGCCAGTAGTATAGGGCCATACGAGCAGTACTTC
-	TRBV11-2	-	TRBJ1-4	CASSSDSGRVEKLFF	TGTGCCAGCAGCAGCGACTCGGGAAGAGTCGAAAAACTGTTTTTT
-	TRBV29-1	TRBD2	TRBJ2-7	CSVLGLAAYEQYF	TGCAGCGTTCTTGGGCTAGCGGCCTACGAGCAGTACTTC
-	TRBV11-3	TRBD1	TRBJ2-5	CASSLESRDRGGRETQYF	TGTGCCAGCAGCTTAGAGTCCCGGGACAGGGGAGGACGAGAGACCCAGTACTTC
-	TRBV7-3	-	TRBJ2-3	CASSRSGSTDTQYF	TGTGCCAGCAGCCGAAGCGGGAGCACAGATACGCAGTATTTT
-	TRBV4-3	-	TRBJ1-2	CASSQDTGVYYGYTF	TGCGCCAGCAGCCAAGACACGGGCGTCTACTATGGCTACACCTTC
-	TRBV7-9	TRBD1	TRBJ1-5	CASSLARTGNNQPQHF	TGTGCCAGCAGCTTAGCCAGGACAGGAAACAATCAGCCCCAGCATTTT
-	TRBV6-6	TRBD2	TRBJ2-7	CASSYSTGLAGEF	TGTGCCAGCAGTTACTCTACAGGACTAGCGGGAGAGTTC
-	TRBV12-5	-	TRBJ2-2	CASGPPSSAGELFF	TGTGCTAGTGGTCCCCCCTCGAGCGCCGGGGAGCTGTTTTTT
-	TRBV10-3	-	TRBJ2-7	CAISTSTDYEQYF	TGTGCCATCAGTACTAGTACCGACTACGAGCAGTACTTC
-	TRBV28	-	TRBJ2-7	CASSHGILPYEQYF	TGTGCCAGCAGTCACGGTATTCTCCCCTACGAGCAGTACTTC
-	TRBV5-4	TRBD1	TRBJ2-7	CASSLARTGSYEQYF	TGTGCCAGCAGCTTGGCGCGGACAGGCTCCTACGAGCAGTACTTC
-	TRBV4-2	-	TRBJ1-1	CASSQERTSMNTEAFF	TGTGCCAGCAGCCAAGAGAGAACATCAATGAACACTGAAGCTTTCTTT
-	TRBV9	-	TRBJ2-2	CASSVAGTNTGELFF	TGTGCCAGCAGCGTAGCGGGGACGAACACCGGGGAGCTGTTTTTT
-	TRBV30	-	TRBJ2-7	CAWSVGSYEQYF	TGTGCCTGGAGTGTAGGCAGCTACGAGCAGTACTTC
-	TRBV28	-	TRBJ1-4	CASSPQRRWQEKLFF	TGTGCCAGCAGCCCTCAAAGGAGATGGCAAGAAAAACTGTTTTTT
-	TRBV7-9	-	TRBJ2-5	CASSLGSVEETQYF	TGTGCCAGCAGCTTAGGATCAGTCGAAGAGACCCAGTACTTC
-	TRBV6-5	-	TRBJ1-1	CASSYFGQLNTEAFF	TGTGCCAGCAGTTACTTCGGCCAGTTGAACACTGAAGCTTTCTTT
-	TRBV10-3	TRBD1	TRBJ1-4	CAISQGATNEKLFF	TGTGCCATCAGCCAGGGGGCAACTAATGAAAAACTGTTTTTT
-	TRBV19	-	TRBJ1-2	CASSINGVFDGYTF	TGTGCCAGTAGTATTAACGGGGTATTCGATGGCTACACCTTC
-	TRBV7-2	-	TRBJ2-2	CASSPTLAKGNTGELFF	TGTGCCAGCAGCCCGACCTTAGCCAAAGGGAACACCGGGGAGCTGTTTTTT
-	TRBV7-9	-	TRBJ2-7	CASSLGAGQPYEQYF	TGTGCCAGCAGCTTAGGAGCGGGACAACCCTACGAGCAGTACTTC
-	TRBV7-6	-	TRBJ1-1	CASSPQGRDTEAFF	TGTGCCAGCAGCCCCCAGGGGCGGGACACTGAAGCTTTCTTT
-	TRBV30	-	TRBJ2-2	CAWSVLLTGELFF	TGTGCCTGGAGTGTACTTCTAACCGGGGAGCTGTTTTTT
few	TRBV7-6	TRBD1	TRBJ1-1	CASSPRQGATWTEAFF	TGTGCCAGCAGCCCGAGACAGGGGGCGACGTGGACTGAAGCTTTCTTT
-	TRBV2	-	TRBJ2-7	CASGGDSHYEQYF	TGTGCCAGCGGGGGGGACAGCCACTACGAGCAGTACTTC
few	TRBV19	-	TRBJ1-2	CASSITPKSLGYTF	TGTGCCAGTAGTATAACGCCCAAGTCCCTTGGCTACACCTTC
-	TRBV5-1	-	TRBJ2-5	CASSLQGNDGETQYF	TGCGCCAGCAGCTTACAGGGCAATGATGGGGAGACCCAGTACTTC
-	TRBV9	TRBD2	TRBJ2-3	CASSVVGGGDTQYF	TGTGCCAGCAGCGTAGTCGGGGGAGGGGATACGCAGTATTTT
-	TRBV7-2	TRBD1	TRBJ1-2	CASSPTGGYGYTF	TGTGCCAGCAGCCCCACAGGGGGCTATGGCTACACCTTC
once	TRBV5-1	-	TRBJ2-7	CASSLASPRDYEQYF	TGCGCCAGCAGCTTGGCATCCCCACGGGACTACGAGCAGTACTTC
-	TRBV6-6	TRBD1	TRBJ1-2	CASKTGQGSGYTF	TGTGCCAGCAAAACGGGACAGGGGTCTGGCTACACCTTC
-	TRBV19	-	TRBJ2-7	CASSRDYPLVQYF	TGTGCCAGTAGCCGCGACTACCCTTTGGTACAGTACTTC
-	TRBV10-3	-	TRBJ2-5	CATGEGPLQETQYF	TGTGCCACTGGGGAAGGACCGCTTCAAGAGACCCAGTACTTC
-	TRBV5-4	TRBD1	TRBJ2-7	CASSLARTGSYEQYF	TGTGCCAGCAGCTTGGCGCGGACAGGCTCCTACGAGCAGTACTTC
-	TRBV10-3	-	TRBJ1-1	CAISDRLNTEAFF	TGTGCCATCAGCGACAGGCTGAACACTGAAGCTTTCTTT
-	TRBV28	-	TRBJ2-3	CASSHRDSPTDTQYF	TGTGCCAGCAGCCACAGGGATAGCCCCACAGATACGCAGTATTTT
-	TRBV4-2	-	TRBJ2-1	CASSLRNEQFF	TGTGCCAGCAGCCTTCGCAATGAGCAGTTCTTC
-	TRBV6-8	-	TRBJ2-2	CASSYLREYQVNTGELFF	TGTGCCAGCAGTTACCTCAGAGAGTATCAGGTAAACACCGGGGAGCTGTTTTTT
few	TRBV18	TRBD2	TRBJ2-5	CASSPPSGSWKTQYF	TGTGCCAGCTCGCCGCCTAGCGGGAGCTGGAAGACCCAGTACTTC
-	TRBV28	TRBD2	TRBJ2-1	CASSLDLAGGLNEQFF	TGTGCCAGCAGTTTGGATCTAGCGGGAGGGTTGAATGAGCAGTTCTTC
-	TRBV6-5	-	TRBJ1-1	CASSSGPNTEAFF	TGTGCCAGCAGCTCAGGTCCGAACACTGAAGCTTTCTTT
-	TRBV18	TRBD2	TRBJ2-1	CASSASGANYNEQFF	TGTGCCAGCTCAGCTAGCGGAGCAAATTACAATGAGCAGTTCTTC
once	TRBV5-4	TRBD1	TRBJ2-7	CASSRRQGTYEQYF	TGTGCCAGCAGCCGACGACAGGGAACCTACGAGCAGTACTTC
-	TRBV27	TRBD1	TRBJ1-2	CASSLAGGGHYGYTF	TGTGCCAGCAGTTTAGCAGGGGGGGGCCACTATGGCTACACCTTC
-	TRBV6-5	-	TRBJ1-2	CASSLLSGGRGYTF	TGTGCCAGCAGTTTATTATCGGGGGGCCGTGGCTACACCTTC